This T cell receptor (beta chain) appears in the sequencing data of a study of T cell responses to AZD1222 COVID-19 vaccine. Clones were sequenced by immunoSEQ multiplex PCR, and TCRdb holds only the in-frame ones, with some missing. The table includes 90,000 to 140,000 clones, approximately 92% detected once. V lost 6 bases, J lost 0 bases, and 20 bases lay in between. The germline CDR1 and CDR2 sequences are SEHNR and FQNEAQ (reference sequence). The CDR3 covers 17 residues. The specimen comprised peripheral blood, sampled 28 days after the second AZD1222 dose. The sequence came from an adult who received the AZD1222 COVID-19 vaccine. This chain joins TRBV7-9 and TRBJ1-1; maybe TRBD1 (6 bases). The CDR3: CASRASGTQTLNTEAFF. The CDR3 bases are TGTGCCAGCAGAGCCTCCGGGACACAAACCCTGAACACTGAAGCTTTCTTT.